This T cell receptor beta chain originates from a study of blood T cell repertoires in COVID-19. As for the study in general: Sites across the United States, Italy and Spain contributed samples from acute and convalescent COVID-19.

Profiling relied on immunoSEQ multiplex PCR, and the TCRdb table lists in-frame clones only, not all of them. The sample has around 230,000 clones, 75% to 90% seen once. This TCR was sampled from a man aged 55 to 69 who had recovered from COVID-19. The sequenced sample consisted of peripheral blood.

The CDR3 reads CATSLTGQGKPEAFF. CDR3 sequence (DNA): TGTGCCACCAGCCTTACCGGACAGGGCAAACCTGAAGCTTTCTTT. The chain carries TRBV24-1 and TRBJ1-1; 8 bases are shared with TRBD1. Looked up from germline, CDR1 is KGHDR and CDR2 is SFDVKD. The CDR3 covers 15 residues. V lost 7 bases, J lost 6 bases, and 12 bases stayed unmatched.